The 18 T cell receptor beta chains listed next were all sequenced from one sample in a study of T-cell reconstitution after alpha-beta-depleted transplantation in children. The TCRbeta library was prepared with unique molecular identifiers. One entry per CDR3 protein results from TCRdb running MiXCR on the PCR reads. Of 610,000 or so distinct CDR3 sequences listed, 27% are singletons. The source material was PBMCs, sampled before TCRalphabeta/CD19-depleted stem cell transplant. All receptors come from a boy under three years old with Wiskott-Aldrich syndrome, due to receive a stem cell transplant.

The rearrangement links TRBV5-1 to TRBJ1-1, with D possibly being TRBD1 (6 bases). The CDR3 extends over 15 amino acids. Germline V CDR1 and CDR2: SGHRS, YFSETQ. Trimming pared 4 bases from V and 3 bases from J, leaving 16 bases between. The CDR3 nucleotides are TGCGCCAGCAGCACCACAGGGTATGGGTACACTGAAGCTTTCTTT. Encoded protein: CASSTTGYGYTEAFF.

The J gene is TRBJ2-1, the V gene TRBV5-1, with unresolved D. V was trimmed by 0 bases and J by 3 bases, leaving 7 bases between them. The CDR3 has 14 amino acids. CDR1 is SGHRS, CDR2 YFSETQ, per germline. Here the CDR3 reads CASSLDPGYNEQFF. CDR3 nucleotide sequence: TGCGCCAGCAGCTTGGATCCAGGCTACAATGAGCAGTTCTTC.

J is TRBJ2-7 and V is TRBV20-1; tentatively, D is TRBD2 (5 bases). V dropped 2 bases and J dropped 6 bases, with 8 bases sitting between them. Per germline, CDR1 DFQATT and CDR2 SNEGSKA (reference sequence). The CDR3 sequence is 11 residues long. CDR3 residues: CSARLAAEQYF. As DNA, the CDR3 is TGCAGTGCTAGACTAGCTGCCGAGCAGTACTTC.

This clonotype came up a few times. The V call is TRBV10-3, the J call TRBJ1-4; weak D call: TRBD1 (5 bases). The CDR3 totals 14 residues. Deletions cut 5 bases from V and 7 bases from J, with 14 bases between. Germline V CDR1 and CDR2: ENHRY, SYGVKD. CDR3 region: CAISSGSNSEKLFF. The CDR3 DNA is TGTGCCATCAGTTCAGGGTCAAACTCTGAAAAACTGTTTTTT.

This clonotype was seen a few times. This sequence joins TRBV5-1 and TRBJ1-5; 7 bases match TRBD1. J was trimmed by 0 bases and V by 4 bases; bases with no gene match: 7. The CDR3 loop spans 16 amino acids. The V gene's germline CDR1 is SGHRS and CDR2 YFSETQ. This CDR3 reads CASSPQGRDSNQPQHF. In DNA, the CDR3 is TGCGCCAGCAGCCCACAGGGGAGAGATAGCAATCAGCCCCAGCATTTT.

The chain joins TRBV5-1 to TRBJ1-5; D might be TRBD1 (6 bases). Trimming pared 2 bases from V and 0 bases from J, leaving 12 bases between. The CDR3 sequence is 16 residues long. CDR1 is SGHRS and CDR2 is YFSETQ in the germline V gene. DNA of the CDR3: TGCGCCAGCAGCTTTGACAGGAGAAATAGCAATCAGCCCCAGCATTTT. Its protein product is CASSFDRRNSNQPQHF.

J is TRBJ2-1 and V is TRBV7-7; 11 bases are shared with TRBD2. Germline V gene sequence: CDR1 SSHAT, CDR2 FNYEAQ (reference sequence). The trim removed 4 bases at V and 6 bases at J, leaving 8 bases unmatched. This CDR3 is built from 16 residues. For the CDR3, the DNA is TGTGCCAGCAGCTCGGACGGGACTAGCGGACTCAATGAGCAGTTCTTC. Its protein is CASSSDGTSGLNEQFF. Using reference TRBV7-7 and TRBJ2-1 for the parts outside the CDR3, the full variable domain is GAGVSQSPRYKVTKRGQDVTLRCDPISSHATLYWYQQALGQGPEFLTYFNYEAQPDKSGLPSDRFSAERPEGSISTLTIQRTEQRDSAMYRCASSSDGTSGLNEQFFGPGTRLTVL.

This clonotype appeared a single time. This rearrangement joins TRBV20-1 to TRBJ2-5, with a tentative D call TRBD2 (6 bases). Germline CDR1 and CDR2: DFQATT and SNEGSKA (reference sequence). The germline V and J ends were trimmed by 3 bases and 7 bases, with 12 bases remaining between them. CDR3 length equals 12 residues. CDR3 bases: TGCAGTGCTAGGCTACCCGGGGGGACCCAGTACTTC. It specifies CSARLPGGTQYF.

The table lists this clonotype with a few counts. The gene calls are TRBV10-3 and TRBJ2-1, with 12 nucleotides matching TRBD2. The CDR3 contains 16 residues. From germline, CDR1 is ENHRY and CDR2 SYGVKD. The V segment lost 4 bases and the J segment 6 bases; nucleotides outside the gene matches: 7. The CDR3 DNA reads TGTGCCATCAGTGCACTAGCGGGAGGAGCCGGCAATGAGCAGTTCTTC. This encodes CAISALAGGAGNEQFF.

This rearrangement joins TRBV18 to TRBJ2-6; 7 positions agree with TRBD1. There are 17 residues in the CDR3. Germline loops: CDR1 KGHSH, CDR2 LQKENI. Trimming removed 7 bases from V and 2 bases from J; junction bases left unmatched: 11. This CDR3 is CASLQQGFDPGANVLTF. As DNA, the CDR3 is TGTGCCAGCTTGCAACAGGGGTTTGACCCTGGGGCCAACGTCCTGACTTTC.

The chain recombines TRBV6-5 with TRBJ2-1; 14 positions agree with TRBD2. In germline, CDR1 is MNHEY, CDR2 SVGAGI. The CDR3 contains 17 residues. V dropped 2 bases and J dropped 9; count of bases not matched to a gene: 9. CDR3 loop: CASSYPMTSGRAGEQFF. The CDR3 DNA follows: TGTGCCAGCAGTTACCCCATGACTAGCGGGAGGGCCGGTGAGCAGTTCTTC.

This clonotype has just a few counts. The genes are TRBV5-1 and TRBJ2-1; TRBD2 agrees at 8 bases. The CDR3 spans 13 residues. The ends lost 2 bases at V and 8 bases at J; junction bases unmatched: 3. Germline values: CDR1 SGHRS, CDR2 YFSETQ. The CDR3 here is CASSFSGSDEQFF. CDR3 coding DNA: TGCGCCAGCAGCTTCAGCGGGAGCGATGAGCAGTTCTTC.

The rearrangement links TRBV21-1 to TRBJ2-1; no check of the table's D call, TRBD2, against the DNA was made. TRBV21-1 counts as a pseudogene. The CDR3 contains 16 residues. CDR3 protein: CASSKGLAHSYNEQFF. CDR3 bases: TGTGCCAGCAGCAAGGGACTAGCTCACTCCTACAATGAGCAGTTCTTC.

The chain uses TRBV7-2 and TRBJ2-1; D may correspond to TRBD1 or TRBD2 (6 bases each). The CDR3 has 13 amino acids. Germline assignment: CDR1 SGHTA and CDR2 FQGNSA. The V end lost 5 bases, the J end lost 6 bases, and 11 bases lay between the germline ends. The CDR3 region is CASSTKGGNEQFF. The DNA for the CDR3 is TGTGCCAGCAGCACGAAGGGGGGCAATGAGCAGTTCTTC.

This chain connects TRBV5-6 to TRBJ2-3; 12 nucleotides match TRBD2. The CDR3 consists of 17 residues. Germline V gene sequence: CDR1 SGHDT, CDR2 YYEEEE. The ends lost 4 bases at V and 2 bases at J; junction bases unmatched: 8. CDR3 DNA sequence: TGTGCCAGCAGCATAAGACTAGCGGGGGTCGTCACAGATACGCAGTATTTT. It is translated as CASSIRLAGVVTDTQYF.

This clonotype was recorded a few times. This sequence joins TRBV18 and TRBJ2-7, with 12 nucleotides matching TRBD2. V was clipped by 1 base and J by 5 bases; unmatched bases: 6. The germline V gene encodes CDR1 KGHSH and CDR2 LQKENI. CDR3 length: 16 amino acids. In DNA form, the CDR3 reads TGTGCCAGCTCACCACGACAGACTAGCGGGAGCAACGAGCAGTACTTC. The encoded protein is CASSPRQTSGSNEQYF.

This clonotype was counted only a few times. This sequence joins TRBV7-2 and TRBJ2-3, with D perhaps matching TRBD2 (5 bases). V lost 2 bases, J lost 5 bases, and 11 bases lay in between. Germline loops: CDR1 SGHTA, CDR2 FQGNSA. The CDR3 totals 14 residues. CDR3 in DNA: TGTGCCAGCAGCTTAAAAGGGAGCCGAGATACGCAGTATTTT. Its translation is CASSLKGSRDTQYF. Filled out from reference TRBV7-2 and TRBJ2-3, the complete variable domain reads GAGVSQSPSNKVTEKGKDVELRCDPISGHTALYWYRQSLGQGLEFLIYFQGNSAPDKSGLPSDRFSAERTGGSVSTLTIQRTQQEDSAVYLCASSLKGSRDTQYFGPGTRLTVL.

Only a few counts were recorded for this clonotype. This sequence joins TRBV20-1 and TRBJ2-7; 10 bases are shared with TRBD2. The germline CDR1 and CDR2 sequences are DFQATT and SNEGSKA (reference sequence). The CDR3 totals 14 residues. V trimming: 2 bases; J trimming: 5 bases; junction bases outside the gene matches: 6. The CDR3 region has the DNA TGCAGTGCTAGACTAGCGGGAGTATTTAACGAGCAGTACTTC. Its translation is CSARLAGVFNEQYF.